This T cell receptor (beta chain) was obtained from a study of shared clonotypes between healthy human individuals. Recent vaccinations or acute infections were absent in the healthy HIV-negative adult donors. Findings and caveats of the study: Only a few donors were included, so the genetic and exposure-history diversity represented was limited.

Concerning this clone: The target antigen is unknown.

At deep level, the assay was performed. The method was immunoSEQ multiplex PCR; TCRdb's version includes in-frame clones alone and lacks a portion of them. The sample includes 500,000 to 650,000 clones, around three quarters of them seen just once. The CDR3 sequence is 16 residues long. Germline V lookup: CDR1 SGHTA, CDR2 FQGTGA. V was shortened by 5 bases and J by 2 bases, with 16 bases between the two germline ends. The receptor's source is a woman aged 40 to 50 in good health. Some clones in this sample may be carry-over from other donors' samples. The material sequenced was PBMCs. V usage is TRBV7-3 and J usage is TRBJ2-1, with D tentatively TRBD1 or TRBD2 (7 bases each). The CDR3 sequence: CASSALQGGPYNEQFF. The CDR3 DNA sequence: TGTGCCAGCAGCGCCCTCCAGGGGGGGCCCTACAATGAGCAGTTCTTC. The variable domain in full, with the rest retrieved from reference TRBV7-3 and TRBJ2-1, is GAGVSQTPSNKVTEKGKYVELRCDPISGHTALYWYRQSLGQGPEFLIYFQGTGAADDSGLPNDRFFAVRPEGSVSTLKIQRTERGDSAVYLCASSALQGGPYNEQFFGPGTRLTVL.